This T cell receptor (beta chain) was profiled in a study of cytomegalovirus exposure and HLA in healthy donors. The PCR contained 60 Vbeta and 13 Jbeta primers. Produced via immunoSEQ multiplex PCR; TCRdb's table is partial and in-frame only. The data show about 160,000 clones, over 60% seen once. Only a few counts were recorded for this clone. This TCR was sampled from a woman aged 50 to 65 in good health and CMV-seropositive. Material: PBMCs.

Here the CDR3 reads CAWSPSRVFGANVLTF. The CDR3 bases are TGTGCCTGGAGTCCTTCCAGGGTTTTTGGGGCCAACGTCCTGACTTTC. The V gene is TRBV30, the J gene TRBJ2-6; maybe TRBD1 (5 bases). The CDR3 runs 16 residues. Germline assignment: CDR1 GTSNPN and CDR2 SVGIG (reference sequence). Trimming left V 2 bases short and J 3 bases short, with 14 bases between.